The clone carrying this TCR beta chain qualifies as medium-sized. This record belongs to a study of early T cells in non-severe SARS-CoV-2 infection. MiXCR was run by TCRdb on the 5' RACE reads, yielding one entry per CDR3 protein. The sample contains about 64,000 distinct CDR3 sequences, approximately 10% of which appear only once. Trimming took 8 bases from V and 8 from J, leaving 9 bases between them. Germline CDR1 is SQVTM and CDR2 is ANQGSEA. The CDR3 is made up of 9 amino acids. The J gene is TRBJ1-1, the V gene TRBV29-1; no clear D gene. The clonotype comes from an adult who was a healthcare worker with PCR-confirmed SARS-CoV-2 infection or an uninfected control (not recorded which). Sequencing used whole blood, obtained at baseline. DNA for the CDR3: TGCAGCCCTGGCGTAGAAGCTTTCTTT. Amino acid sequence: CSPGVEAFF.